This T cell receptor (beta chain) appears in the sequencing data of a study of blood T cell repertoires in COVID-19. The wider study: Material from acute and convalescent COVID-19 was sourced from the United States, Italy and Spain. The analysed material was cDNA or gDNA that came from T cells, B-cell-depleted T cells, or PBMCs.

CDR3 length equals 18 residues. Germline CDR1 reads MNHNS; CDR2 reads SASEGT. The J segment lost 4 bases and the V segment lost 2 bases, leaving 13 bases of the junction unmatched. In the original analysis: For nucleated cells, counts were estimated from reference gene primer amplification. Assay used: immunoSEQ multiplex PCR; TCRdb lists only in-frame clones, some missing. V and J calls and clone size are those listed in that table; D and trimming were worked out from the DNA. This repertoire shows 300,000 or so clones, roughly 84% found once; its top ten account for 1%. This chain joins TRBV6-1 and TRBJ2-1; TRBD2 matches at 8 bases. The receptor's source is a man between 45 and 60 years old with active or convalescent COVID-19. Sequenced input: peripheral blood. CDR3 in amino acids: CASSELEGTREGYNEQFF. CDR3 sequence (DNA): TGTGCCAGCAGTGAATTGGAGGGGACTAGAGAGGGGTACAATGAGCAGTTCTTC.